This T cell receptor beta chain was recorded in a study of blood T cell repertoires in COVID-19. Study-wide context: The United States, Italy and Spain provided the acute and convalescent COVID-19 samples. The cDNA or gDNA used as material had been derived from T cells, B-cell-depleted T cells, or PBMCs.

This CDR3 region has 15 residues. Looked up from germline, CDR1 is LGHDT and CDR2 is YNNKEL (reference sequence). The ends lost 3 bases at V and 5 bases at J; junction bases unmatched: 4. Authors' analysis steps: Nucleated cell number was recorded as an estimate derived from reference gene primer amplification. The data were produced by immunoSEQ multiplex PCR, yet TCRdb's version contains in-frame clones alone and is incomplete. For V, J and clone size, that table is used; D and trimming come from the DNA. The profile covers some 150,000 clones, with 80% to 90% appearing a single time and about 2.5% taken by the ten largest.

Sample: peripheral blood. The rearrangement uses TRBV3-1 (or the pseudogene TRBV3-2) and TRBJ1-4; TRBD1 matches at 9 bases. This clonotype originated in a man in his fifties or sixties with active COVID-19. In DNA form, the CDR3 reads TGTGCCAGCAGCCAGATGGGACAGGGAAATGAAAAACTGTTTTTT. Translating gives CASSQMGQGNEKLFF.